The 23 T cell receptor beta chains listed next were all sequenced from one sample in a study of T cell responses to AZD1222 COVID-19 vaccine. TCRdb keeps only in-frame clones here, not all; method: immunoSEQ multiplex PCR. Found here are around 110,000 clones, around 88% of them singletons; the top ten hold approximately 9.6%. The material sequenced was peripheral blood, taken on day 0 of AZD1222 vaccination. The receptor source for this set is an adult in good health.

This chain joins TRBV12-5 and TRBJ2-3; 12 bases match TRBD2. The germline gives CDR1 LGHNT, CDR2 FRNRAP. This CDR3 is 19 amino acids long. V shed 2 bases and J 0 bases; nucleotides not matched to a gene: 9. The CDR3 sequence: CASGLPLGLAGLSTDTQYF. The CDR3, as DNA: TGTGCTAGTGGTTTGCCACTCGGACTAGCGGGATTAAGCACAGATACGCAGTATTTT.

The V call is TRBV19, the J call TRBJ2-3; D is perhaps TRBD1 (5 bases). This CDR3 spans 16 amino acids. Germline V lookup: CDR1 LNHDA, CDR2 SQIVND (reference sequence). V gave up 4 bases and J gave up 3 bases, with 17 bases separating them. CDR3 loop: CASSTYRTGATDTQYF. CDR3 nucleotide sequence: TGTGCCAGTAGTACCTACAGGACCGGTGCGACAGATACGCAGTATTTT.

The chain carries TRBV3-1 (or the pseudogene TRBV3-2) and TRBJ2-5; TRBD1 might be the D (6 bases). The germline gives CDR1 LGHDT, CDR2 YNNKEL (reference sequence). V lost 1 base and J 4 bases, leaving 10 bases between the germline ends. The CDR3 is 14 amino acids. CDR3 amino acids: CASSQVGTIETQYF. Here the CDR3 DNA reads TGTGCCAGCAGCCAAGTCGGGACAATAGAGACCCAGTACTTC.

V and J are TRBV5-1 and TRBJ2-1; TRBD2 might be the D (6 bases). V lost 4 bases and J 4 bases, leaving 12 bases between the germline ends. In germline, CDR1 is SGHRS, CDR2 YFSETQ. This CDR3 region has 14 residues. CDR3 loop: CASSPGEAYNEQFF. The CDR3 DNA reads TGCGCCAGCAGCCCCGGGGAGGCATACAATGAGCAGTTCTTC.

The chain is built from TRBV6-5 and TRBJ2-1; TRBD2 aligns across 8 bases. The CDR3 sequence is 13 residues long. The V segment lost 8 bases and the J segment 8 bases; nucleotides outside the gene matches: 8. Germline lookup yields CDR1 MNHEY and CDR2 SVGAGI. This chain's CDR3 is CASREGSKDEQFF. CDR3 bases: TGTGCCAGCCGGGAGGGTTCGAAGGATGAGCAGTTCTTC.

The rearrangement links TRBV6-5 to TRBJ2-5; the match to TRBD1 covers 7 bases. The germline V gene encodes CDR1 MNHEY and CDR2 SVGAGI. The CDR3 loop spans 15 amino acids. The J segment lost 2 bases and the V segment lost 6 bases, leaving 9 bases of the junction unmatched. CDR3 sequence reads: CASSPLGQKQETQYF. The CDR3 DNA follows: TGTGCCAGCAGCCCCCTGGGACAGAAACAAGAGACCCAGTACTTC.

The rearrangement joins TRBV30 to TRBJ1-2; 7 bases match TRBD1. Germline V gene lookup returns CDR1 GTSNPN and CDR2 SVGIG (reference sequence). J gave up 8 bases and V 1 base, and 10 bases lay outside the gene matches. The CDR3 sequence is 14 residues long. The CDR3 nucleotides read TGTGCCTGGAGTGCCCAGACAGGGTTGGGGGGCTACACCTTC. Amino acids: CAWSAQTGLGGYTF.

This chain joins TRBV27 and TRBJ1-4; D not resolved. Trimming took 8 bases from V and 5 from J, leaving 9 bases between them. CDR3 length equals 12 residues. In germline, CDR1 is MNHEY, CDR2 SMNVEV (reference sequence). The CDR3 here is CASGRINEKLFF. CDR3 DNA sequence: TGTGCCAGCGGACGGATAAATGAAAAACTGTTTTTT.

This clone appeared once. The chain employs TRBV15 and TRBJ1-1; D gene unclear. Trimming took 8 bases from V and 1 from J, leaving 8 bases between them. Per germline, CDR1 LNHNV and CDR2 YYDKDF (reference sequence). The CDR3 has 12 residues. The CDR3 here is CATVTGNTEAFF. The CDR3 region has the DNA TGTGCCACCGTGACGGGGAACACTGAAGCTTTCTTT.

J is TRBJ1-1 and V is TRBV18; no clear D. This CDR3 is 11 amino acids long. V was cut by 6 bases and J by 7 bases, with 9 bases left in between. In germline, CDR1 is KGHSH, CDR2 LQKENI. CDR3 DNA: TGTGCCAGCTCTACCCGGAGTGAAGCTTTCTTT. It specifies CASSTRSEAFF.

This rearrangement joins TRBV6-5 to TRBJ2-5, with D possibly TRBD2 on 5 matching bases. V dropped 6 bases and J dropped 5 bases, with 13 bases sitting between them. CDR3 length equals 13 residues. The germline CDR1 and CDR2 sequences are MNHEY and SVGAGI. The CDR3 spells CASSIASGETQYF. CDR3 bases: TGTGCCAGCAGCATCGCGAGCGGCGAGACCCAGTACTTC.

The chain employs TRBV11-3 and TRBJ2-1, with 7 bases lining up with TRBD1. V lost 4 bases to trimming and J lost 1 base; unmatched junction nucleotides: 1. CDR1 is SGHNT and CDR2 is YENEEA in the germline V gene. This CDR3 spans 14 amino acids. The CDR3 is CASSYRGSYNEQFF. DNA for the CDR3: TGTGCCAGCAGCTACAGGGGTTCCTACAATGAGCAGTTCTTC.

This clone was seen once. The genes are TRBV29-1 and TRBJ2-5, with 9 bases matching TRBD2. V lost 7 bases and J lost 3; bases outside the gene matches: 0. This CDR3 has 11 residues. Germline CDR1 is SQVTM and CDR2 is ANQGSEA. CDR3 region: CSGGREETQYF. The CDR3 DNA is TGCAGCGGCGGGAGGGAAGAGACCCAGTACTTC.

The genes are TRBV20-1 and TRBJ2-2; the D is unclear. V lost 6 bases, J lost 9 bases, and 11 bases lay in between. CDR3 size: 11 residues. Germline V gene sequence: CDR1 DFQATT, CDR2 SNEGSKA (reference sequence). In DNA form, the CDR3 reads TGCAGTGCGTCGGGTGTGCGGGAGCTGTTTTTT. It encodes CSASGVRELFF.

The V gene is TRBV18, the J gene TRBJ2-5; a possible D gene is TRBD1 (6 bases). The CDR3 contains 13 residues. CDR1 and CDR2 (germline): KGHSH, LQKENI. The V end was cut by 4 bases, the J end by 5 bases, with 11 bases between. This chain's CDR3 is CASSRAGAETQYF. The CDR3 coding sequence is TGTGCCAGCTCACGGGCAGGGGCTGAGACCCAGTACTTC.

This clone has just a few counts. CDR3 sequence reads: CASSIDGITQGTQYF. The CDR3, as DNA: TGTGCCAGTAGTATCGACGGCATTACACAGGGTACGCAGTATTTT. The chain uses TRBV19 and TRBJ2-3; perhaps TRBD1 as D (6 bases). The germline V gene has CDR1 LNHDA and CDR2 SQIVND (reference sequence). The CDR3 has 15 amino acids. V was clipped by 3 bases and J by 8 bases, with 18 bases between them.

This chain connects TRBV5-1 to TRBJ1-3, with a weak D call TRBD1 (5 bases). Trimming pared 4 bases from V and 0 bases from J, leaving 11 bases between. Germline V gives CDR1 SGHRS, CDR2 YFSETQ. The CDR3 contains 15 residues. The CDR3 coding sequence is TGCGCCAGCAGCACCGGGACGGGCTCTGGAAACACCATATATTTT. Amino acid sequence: CASSTGTGSGNTIYF.

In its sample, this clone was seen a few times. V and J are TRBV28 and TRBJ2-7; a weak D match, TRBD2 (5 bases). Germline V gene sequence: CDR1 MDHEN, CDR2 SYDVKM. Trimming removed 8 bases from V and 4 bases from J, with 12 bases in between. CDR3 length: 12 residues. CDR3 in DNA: TGTGCCAGCGAGGTCCGGAGGTACGAGCAGTACTTC. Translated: CASEVRRYEQYF.

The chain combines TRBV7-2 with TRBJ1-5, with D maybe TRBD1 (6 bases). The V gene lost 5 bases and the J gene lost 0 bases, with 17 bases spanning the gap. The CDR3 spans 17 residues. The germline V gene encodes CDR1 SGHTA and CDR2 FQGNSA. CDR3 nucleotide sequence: TGTGCCAGCAGCCTACGCCCGACAGGTAATAGCAATCAGCCCCAGCATTTT. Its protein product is CASSLRPTGNSNQPQHF.

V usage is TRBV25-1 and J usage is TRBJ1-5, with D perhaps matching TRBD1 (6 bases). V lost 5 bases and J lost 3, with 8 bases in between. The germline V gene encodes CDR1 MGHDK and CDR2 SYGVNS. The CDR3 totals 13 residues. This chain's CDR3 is CASSTGTNQPQHF. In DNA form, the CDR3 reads TGTGCCAGCAGTACAGGGACCAATCAGCCCCAGCATTTT.

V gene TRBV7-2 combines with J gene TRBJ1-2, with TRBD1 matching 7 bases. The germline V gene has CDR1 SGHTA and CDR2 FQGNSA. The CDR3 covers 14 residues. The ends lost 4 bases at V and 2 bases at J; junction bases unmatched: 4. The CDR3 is CASSSMTGNYGYTF. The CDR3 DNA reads TGTGCCAGCAGCTCGATGACAGGGAACTATGGCTACACCTTC.

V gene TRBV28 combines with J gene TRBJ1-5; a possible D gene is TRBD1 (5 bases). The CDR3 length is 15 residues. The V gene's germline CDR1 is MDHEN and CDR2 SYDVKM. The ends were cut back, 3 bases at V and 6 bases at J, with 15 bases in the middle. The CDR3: CASSFSRAWGQPQHF. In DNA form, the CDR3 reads TGTGCCAGCAGTTTCAGCAGGGCCTGGGGTCAGCCCCAGCATTTT. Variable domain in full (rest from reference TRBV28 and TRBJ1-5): DVKVTQSSRYLVKRTGEKVFLECVQDMDHENMFWYRQDPGLGLRLIYFSYDVKMKEKGDIPEGYSVSREKKERFSLILESASTNQTSMYLCASSFSRAWGQPQHFGDGTRLSIL.

CDR3 protein: CASTPPGSMNTEAFF. CDR3 in DNA: TGTGCCAGCACCCCCCCCGGGAGCATGAACACTGAAGCTTTCTTT. The rearrangement uses TRBV6-5 and TRBJ1-1; no definite D call. The CDR3 has 15 amino acids. Germline-derived CDR1 and CDR2 are MNHEY and SVGAGI. Trimming took off 7 bases at V and 0 bases at J, with 15 bases between the two ends.